These T cell receptor beta chains were read from a single sample in a study of blood T cell repertoires in COVID-19. Only in-frame clones appear in the TCRdb table, and some are missing; sequencing was by immunoSEQ multiplex PCR. The sample records about 160,000 clones, more than 70% being singletons. Sequencing used PBMCs or T cells enriched from blood (not recorded which). These receptors all stem from a man aged 35 to 55 who had recovered from COVID-19. CDR3s include the opening cysteine and the closing phenylalanine or tryptophan. The order of the fields is clone size, D gene, J gene, V gene, CDR3 protein, CDR3 DNA. A D gene is named only where the DNA matches it firmly. Expanded clones are given a class, and other clones once, few, many or no size at all.

. | . | TRBJ1-1 | TRBV19 | CASSISIALFNTEAFF | TGTGCCAGTAGTATTAGTATAGCGCTTTTCAACACTGAAGCTTTCTTT
few | TRBD2 | TRBJ2-5 | TRBV7-9 | CASSFGPTAGGRLGETQYF | TGTGCCAGCAGTTTCGGGCCTACAGCGGGGGGGCGTCTTGGAGAGACCCAGTACTTC
. | . | TRBJ1-5 | TRBV3-1/TRBV3-2 | CASSHRPGTPGPQHF | TGTGCCAGCAGCCATAGACCGGGAACTCCGGGGCCCCAGCATTTT
. | . | TRBJ1-2 | TRBV28 | CASSLGDGGANYGYTF | TGTGCCAGCAGTCTCGGAGACGGGGGGGCGAACTATGGCTACACCTTC
once | . | TRBJ2-2 | TRBV2 | CASSGEGGLTGELFF | TGTGCCAGCAGTGGCGAGGGGGGGCTCACCGGGGAGCTGTTTTTT
. | . | TRBJ2-1 | TRBV6-1 | CASSEETGKVNEQFF | TGTGCCAGCAGTGAAGAGACAGGCAAGGTCAATGAGCAGTTCTTC
. | TRBD2 | TRBJ2-1 | TRBV11-3 | CASSFLGGYNEQFF | TGTGCCAGCAGCTTCCTGGGGGGGTACAATGAGCAGTTCTTC
. | TRBD2 | TRBJ2-3 | TRBV6-4 | CASSDQGTSGASRTDTQYF | TGTGCCAGCAGTGACCAGGGAACTAGCGGGGCCTCCCGCACAGATACGCAGTATTTT
. | TRBD2 | TRBJ2-2 | TRBV6-5 | CASNLADDTGELFF | TGTGCCAGCAATCTAGCGGATGACACCGGGGAGCTGTTTTTT
once | . | TRBJ1-5 | TRBV5-5 | CASSLGFQGLQPQHF | TGTGCCAGCAGCTTGGGTTTCCAGGGGTTGCAGCCCCAGCATTTT
. | . | TRBJ1-2 | TRBV10-2 | CASRTGVSDGYTF | TGCGCCAGCAGAACCGGGGTTTCAGATGGCTACACCTTC
. | . | TRBJ1-1 | TRBV29-1 | CSVEDRQSTEAFF | TGCAGCGTTGAAGATCGACAGAGCACTGAAGCTTTCTTT
once | . | TRBJ1-5 | TRBV24-1 | CATSDPGDSNQPQHF | TGTGCCACCAGTGATCCAGGGGATAGCAATCAGCCCCAGCATTTT
. | . | TRBJ2-1 | TRBV12-3/TRBV12-4 | CASRGGAYNEQFF | TGTGCCAGCAGGGGGGGTGCCTACAATGAGCAGTTCTTC
. | . | TRBJ1-1 | TRBV30 | CAWSPGGGNTEAFF | TGTGCCTGGAGTCCGGGGGGAGGCAACACTGAAGCTTTCTTT
. | . | TRBJ2-7 | TRBV14 | CASSLALYEQYF | TGTGCCAGCAGCCTGGCCCTCTACGAGCAGTACTTC
. | . | TRBJ1-2 | TRBV11-1 | CASSFSGNYGYTF | TGTGCCAGCAGCTTTAGCGGGAACTATGGCTACACCTTC
. | . | TRBJ1-5 | TRBV7-9 | CASSLDFQNQPQHF | TGTGCCAGCAGCCTGGACTTTCAAAATCAGCCCCAGCATTTT
. | TRBD2 | TRBJ2-1 | TRBV9 | CASSVEGLPSNEQFF | TGTGCCAGCAGCGTTGAGGGACTACCTTCGAATGAGCAGTTCTTC
. | TRBD1 | TRBJ2-1 | TRBV6-2/TRBV6-3 | CASSFIGQGALYGEQFF | TGTGCCAGCAGTTTTATCGGACAGGGAGCGTTGTACGGAGAGCAGTTCTTC
many | TRBD2 | TRBJ2-5 | TRBV7-9 | CASSLKALWTSGGAETQYF | TGTGCCAGCAGCTTAAAAGCATTATGGACTAGCGGGGGGGCGGAGACCCAGTACTTC
. | . | TRBJ2-5 | TRBV7-6 | CASSIDSGARTQYF | TGTGCCAGCAGCATCGACTCAGGGGCACGGACCCAGTACTTC
few | . | TRBJ1-1 | TRBV6-5 | CASSYSLSPGRCFF | TGTGCCAGCAGTTACTCGTTAAGTCCAGGGAGGTGTTTCTTT
. | . | TRBJ1-1 | TRBV18 | CASSASGNTEAFF | TGTGCCAGCTCAGCGTCGGGGAACACTGAAGCTTTCTTT
. | . | TRBJ1-2 | TRBV9 | CASSEGDRMNGYTF | TGTGCCAGCAGCGAGGGAGACAGGATGAATGGCTACACCTTC
. | . | TRBJ2-2 | TRBV10-3 | CACGDGQDGELFF | TGTGCCTGCGGGGACGGGCAGGACGGGGAGCTGTTTTTT
. | TRBD2 | TRBJ2-1 | TRBV13 | CASRPPGTTGNEQFF | TGTGCCAGCAGACCCCCCGGGACTACGGGCAATGAGCAGTTCTTC
. | TRBD2 | TRBJ2-4 | TRBV3-1/TRBV3-2 | CASSPRGGDPLAKNIQYF | TGTGCCAGCAGCCCCCGGGGGGGGGATCCCCTCGCCAAAAACATTCAGTACTTC
. | . | TRBJ1-5 | TRBV19 | CASSIGVFRPQHF | TGTGCCAGTAGTATAGGAGTTTTTAGGCCCCAGCATTTT
. | TRBD2 | TRBJ2-3 | TRBV29-1 | CSVDLAGLATQYF | TGCAGCGTTGATCTAGCGGGTCTGGCTACGCAGTATTTT
few | . | TRBJ1-1 | TRBV6-2/TRBV6-3 | CASSSGHTLAFF | TGTGCCAGCAGTTCGGGACATACGTTAGCTTTCTTT
. | . | TRBJ1-1 | TRBV11-2 | CASSAERWNTEAFF | TGTGCCAGCAGCGCCGAGCGGTGGAACACTGAAGCTTTCTTT
. | . | TRBJ2-1 | TRBV30 | CAWARGKGNEQFF | TGTGCCTGGGCTAGGGGAAAAGGTAATGAGCAGTTCTTC
. | TRBD2 | TRBJ2-3 | TRBV7-3 | CASSKRGVRTDTQYF | TGTGCCAGCAGCAAGCGGGGGGTCCGCACAGATACGCAGTATTTT
. | TRBD2 | TRBJ2-3 | TRBV9 | CASSVATGRGVLTDTQYF | TGTGCCAGCAGCGTAGCTACGGGGCGGGGGGTCCTCACAGATACGCAGTATTTT
. | . | TRBJ1-5 | TRBV19 | CASWETGLGVNQPQHF | TGTGCCAGTTGGGAGACAGGACTCGGGGTAAATCAGCCCCAGCATTTT
. | TRBD1 | TRBJ1-1 | TRBV10-3 | CATTPGQGMNTEAFF | TGTGCCACGACTCCGGGACAGGGGATGAACACTGAAGCTTTCTTT
few | TRBD1 | TRBJ1-1 | TRBV19 | CASSRPQGGLTEAFF | TGTGCCAGTAGTCGGCCACAGGGGGGGCTCACTGAAGCTTTCTTT
. | TRBD2 | TRBJ2-1 | TRBV3-1/TRBV3-2 | CASSQGGLAGTYNEQFF | TGTGCCAGCAGCCAAGGGGGACTAGCGGGTACCTACAATGAGCAGTTCTTC
. | TRBD1 | TRBJ1-3 | TRBV19 | CASSPGTGGNTIYF | TGTGCCAGTAGTCCGGGGACAGGAGGAAACACCATATATTTT
. | TRBD2 | TRBJ2-1 | TRBV7-2 | CASSSELAGGLEQFF | TGTGCCAGCAGCTCTGAACTAGCGGGGGGGCTGGAGCAGTTCTTC
once | . | TRBJ1-2 | TRBV19 | CASSIGTSPTNYGYTF | TGTGCCAGTAGTATAGGAACTTCTCCCACCAACTATGGCTACACCTTC
. | . | TRBJ1-1 | TRBV7-2 | CASSSQGNTEAFF | TGTGCCAGCAGTTCCCAGGGTAACACTGAAGCTTTCTTT
. | TRBD1 | TRBJ1-1 | TRBV3-1/TRBV3-2 | CASSQGAGTGHTMNTEAFF | TGTGCCAGCAGCCAAGGGGCCGGGACAGGGCACACCATGAACACTGAAGCTTTCTTT
. | . | TRBJ2-5 | TRBV6-2/TRBV6-3 | CASSYGRAYQETQYF | TGTGCCAGCAGTTACGGGCGCGCGTACCAAGAGACCCAGTACTTC
. | . | TRBJ2-1 | TRBV2 | CASSEGGSPYNEQFF | TGTGCCAGCAGTGAGGGGGGTAGCCCCTACAATGAGCAGTTCTTC
. | TRBD1 | TRBJ2-5 | TRBV5-1 | CASSLAGQGIGETQYF | TGCGCCAGCAGCTTGGCGGGACAGGGAATTGGAGAGACCCAGTACTTC
. | TRBD2 | TRBJ2-3 | TRBV28 | CASSLGTSGGTTFHTQYF | TGTGCCAGCAGTTTAGGGACTAGCGGGGGAACGACATTTCATACGCAGTATTTT